This T cell receptor beta chain was found in a study of T-cell memory formation after mild COVID-19. This clonotype was detected many times. CDR1 is SGHNT and CDR2 is YYREEE in the germline V gene (reference sequence). CDR3 size: 17 residues. V lost 0 bases and J lost 2; bases outside the gene matches: 11. TCRdb re-called the 5' RACE reads through MiXCR, storing one row per CDR3 protein. Of some 440,000 distinct CDR3 sequences in the sample, nearly 25% were seen once. The chain uses TRBV5-4 and TRBJ2-7; TRBD2 matches at 7 bases. The sample consisted of PBMCs or a T cell subset sorted from them (not recorded which). The sequence derives from an adult woman who had mild COVID-19 (a few samples of this study predate the infection). Cell type and time point are not known. The CDR3 DNA is TGTGCCAGCAGCTTGGCAGTTGGGAGGGGACCAGCCTACGAGCAGTACTTC. Encoded protein: CASSLAVGRGPAYEQYF.